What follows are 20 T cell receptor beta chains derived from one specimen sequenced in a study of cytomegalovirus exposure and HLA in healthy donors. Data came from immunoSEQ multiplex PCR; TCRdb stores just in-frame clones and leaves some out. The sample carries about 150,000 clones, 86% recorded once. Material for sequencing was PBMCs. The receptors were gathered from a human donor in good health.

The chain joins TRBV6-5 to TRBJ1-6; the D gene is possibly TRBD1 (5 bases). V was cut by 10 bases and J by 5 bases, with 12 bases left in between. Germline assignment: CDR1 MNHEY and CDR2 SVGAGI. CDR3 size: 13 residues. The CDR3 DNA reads TGTGCCACCCACCCGACAGATAATTCACCCCTCCACTTT. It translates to CATHPTDNSPLHF.

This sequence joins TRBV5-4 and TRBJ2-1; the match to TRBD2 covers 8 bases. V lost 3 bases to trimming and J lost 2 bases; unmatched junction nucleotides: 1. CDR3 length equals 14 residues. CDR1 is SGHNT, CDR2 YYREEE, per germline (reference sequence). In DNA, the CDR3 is TGTGCCAGCAGCTCAGCGGGAGCCTACAATGAGCAGTTCTTC. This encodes CASSSAGAYNEQFF.

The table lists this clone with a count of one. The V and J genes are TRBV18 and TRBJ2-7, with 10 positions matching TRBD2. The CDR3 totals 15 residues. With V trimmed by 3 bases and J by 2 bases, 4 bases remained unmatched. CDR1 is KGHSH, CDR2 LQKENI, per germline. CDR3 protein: CASSPGLADTYEQYF. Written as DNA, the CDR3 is TGTGCCAGCTCACCTGGACTAGCGGATACCTACGAGCAGTACTTC.

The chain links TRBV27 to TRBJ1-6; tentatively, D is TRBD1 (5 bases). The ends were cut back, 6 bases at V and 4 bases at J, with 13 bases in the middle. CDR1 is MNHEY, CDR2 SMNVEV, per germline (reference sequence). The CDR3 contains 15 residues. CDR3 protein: CASRSQGGYNSPLHF. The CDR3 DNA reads TGTGCCAGCAGGTCCCAGGGAGGATATAATTCACCCCTCCACTTT.

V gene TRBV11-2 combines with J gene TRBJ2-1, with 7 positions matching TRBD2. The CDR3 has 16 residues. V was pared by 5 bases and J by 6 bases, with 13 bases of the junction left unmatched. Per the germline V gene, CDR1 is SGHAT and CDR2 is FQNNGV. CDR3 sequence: CASSPRTSSPPNEQFF. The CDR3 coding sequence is TGTGCCAGCAGCCCCCGGACTAGTTCCCCCCCCAATGAGCAGTTCTTC.

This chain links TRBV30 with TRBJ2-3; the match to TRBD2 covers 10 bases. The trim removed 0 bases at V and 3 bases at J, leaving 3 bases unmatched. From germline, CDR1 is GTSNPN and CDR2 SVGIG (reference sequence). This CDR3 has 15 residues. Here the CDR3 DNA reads TGTGCCTGGAGTGTAAAAGCGGGAGGGACAGATACGCAGTATTTT. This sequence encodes CAWSVKAGGTDTQYF.

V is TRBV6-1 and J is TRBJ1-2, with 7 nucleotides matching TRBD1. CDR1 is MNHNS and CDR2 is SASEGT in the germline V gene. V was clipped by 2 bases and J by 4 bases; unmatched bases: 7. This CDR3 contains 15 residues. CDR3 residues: CASSETTGPPYGYTF. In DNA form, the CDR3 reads TGTGCCAGCAGTGAAACGACAGGGCCTCCCTATGGCTACACCTTC.

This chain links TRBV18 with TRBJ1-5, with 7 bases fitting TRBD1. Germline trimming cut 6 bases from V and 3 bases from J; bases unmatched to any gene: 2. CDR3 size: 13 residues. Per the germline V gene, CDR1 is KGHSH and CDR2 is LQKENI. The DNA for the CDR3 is TGTGCCAGCTCGGGACAGCCCAATCAGCCCCAGCATTTT. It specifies CASSGQPNQPQHF.

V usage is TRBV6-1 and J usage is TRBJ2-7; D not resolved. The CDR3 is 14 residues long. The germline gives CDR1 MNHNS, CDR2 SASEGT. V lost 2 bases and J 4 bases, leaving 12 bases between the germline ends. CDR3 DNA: TGTGCCAGCAGTGAATTTCTCGCTGAGTACGAGCAGTACTTC. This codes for CASSEFLAEYEQYF.

The CDR3 reads CASIGGSQSYNEQFF. DNA for the CDR3: TGTGCCAGCATCGGCGGGAGTCAGTCCTACAATGAGCAGTTCTTC. The rearrangement joins TRBV6-6 to TRBJ2-1; 7 nucleotides agree with TRBD2. The germline V gene has CDR1 MNHNY and CDR2 SVGAGI (reference sequence). The CDR3 sequence is 15 residues long. V lost 7 bases, J lost 1 base, and 7 bases stayed unmatched.

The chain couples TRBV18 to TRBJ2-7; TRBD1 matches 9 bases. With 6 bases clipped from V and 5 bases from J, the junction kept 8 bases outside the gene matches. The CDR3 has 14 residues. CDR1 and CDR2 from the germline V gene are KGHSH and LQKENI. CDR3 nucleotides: TGTGCCAGCTCGCCGGGACAGGGCTTCAACGAGCAGTACTTC. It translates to CASSPGQGFNEQYF.

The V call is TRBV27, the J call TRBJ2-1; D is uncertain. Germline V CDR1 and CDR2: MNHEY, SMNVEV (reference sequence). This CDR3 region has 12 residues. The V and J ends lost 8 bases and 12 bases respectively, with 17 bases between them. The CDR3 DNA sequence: TGTGCCAGCGAACTTCCGATGCTCCGGCAGTTCTTC. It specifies CASELPMLRQFF.

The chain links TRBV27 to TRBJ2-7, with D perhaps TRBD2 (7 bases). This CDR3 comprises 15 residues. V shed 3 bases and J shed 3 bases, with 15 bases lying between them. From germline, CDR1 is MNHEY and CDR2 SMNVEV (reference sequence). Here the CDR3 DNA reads TGTGCCAGCAGTTTTCTCGGGGGGCGAGTCTACGAGCAGTACTTC. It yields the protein CASSFLGGRVYEQYF.

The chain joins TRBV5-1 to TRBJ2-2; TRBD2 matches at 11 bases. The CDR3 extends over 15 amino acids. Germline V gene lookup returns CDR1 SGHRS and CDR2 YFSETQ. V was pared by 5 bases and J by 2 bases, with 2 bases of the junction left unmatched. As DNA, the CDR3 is TGCGCCAGCAGGCTAGCGGGAGGTAACACCGGGGAGCTGTTTTTT. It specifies CASRLAGGNTGELFF.

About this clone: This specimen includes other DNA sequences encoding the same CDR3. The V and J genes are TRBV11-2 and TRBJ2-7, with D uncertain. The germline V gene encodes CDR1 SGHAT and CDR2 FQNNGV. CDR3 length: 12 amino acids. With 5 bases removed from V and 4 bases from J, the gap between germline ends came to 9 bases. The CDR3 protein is CASSPGGYEQYF. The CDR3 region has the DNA TGTGCCAGCAGCCCGGGTGGGTACGAGCAGTACTTC.

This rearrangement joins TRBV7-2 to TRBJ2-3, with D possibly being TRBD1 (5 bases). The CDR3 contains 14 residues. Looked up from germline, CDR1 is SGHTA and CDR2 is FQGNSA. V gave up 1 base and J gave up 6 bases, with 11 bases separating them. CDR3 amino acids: CASSLDQGFDTQYF. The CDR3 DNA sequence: TGTGCCAGCAGCTTAGATCAGGGCTTCGATACGCAGTATTTT.

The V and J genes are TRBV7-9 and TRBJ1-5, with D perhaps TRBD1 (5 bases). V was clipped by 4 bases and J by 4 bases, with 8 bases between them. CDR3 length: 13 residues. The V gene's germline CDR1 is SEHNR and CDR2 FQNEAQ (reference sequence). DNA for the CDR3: TGTGCCAGCAGCTCGCAGGGAAATCAGCCCCAGCATTTT. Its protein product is CASSSQGNQPQHF.

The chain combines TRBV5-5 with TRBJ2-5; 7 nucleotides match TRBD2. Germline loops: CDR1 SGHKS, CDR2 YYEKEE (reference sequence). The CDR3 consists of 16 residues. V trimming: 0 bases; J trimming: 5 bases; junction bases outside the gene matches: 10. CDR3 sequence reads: CASSLAIGPGRETQYF. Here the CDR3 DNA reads TGTGCCAGCAGCTTGGCCATAGGCCCCGGGAGGGAGACCCAGTACTTC.

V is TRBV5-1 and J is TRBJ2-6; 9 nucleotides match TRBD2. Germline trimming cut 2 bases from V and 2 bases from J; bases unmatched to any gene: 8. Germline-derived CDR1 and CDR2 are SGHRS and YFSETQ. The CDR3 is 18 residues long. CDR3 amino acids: CASSLIWREGPGANVLTF. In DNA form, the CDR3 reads TGCGCCAGCAGCTTAATTTGGCGGGAGGGGCCTGGGGCCAACGTCCTGACTTTC.

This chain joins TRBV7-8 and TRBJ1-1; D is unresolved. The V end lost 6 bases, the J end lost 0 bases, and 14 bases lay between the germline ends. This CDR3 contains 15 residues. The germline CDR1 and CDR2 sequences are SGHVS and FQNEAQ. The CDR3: CASRSRTPMNTEAFF. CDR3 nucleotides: TGTGCCAGCAGATCACGAACACCCATGAACACTGAAGCTTTCTTT. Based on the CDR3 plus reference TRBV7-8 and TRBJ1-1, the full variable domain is GAGVSQSPRYKVAKRGQDVALRCDPISGHVSLFWYQQALGQGPEFLTYFQNEAQLDKSGLPSDRFFAERPEGSVSTLKIQRTQQEDSAVYLCASRSRTPMNTEAFFGQGTRLTVV.